This TCR beta chain was obtained from a study of cytomegalovirus exposure and HLA in healthy donors. This clone was observed once. A multiplex PCR was run with 60 Vbeta primers and 13 Jbeta primers. Original analysis: In a later analysis, the count reached roughly 80 million unique TCR beta chains, with about 12 million shared. Repertoires were generated with immunoSEQ multiplex PCR, while TCRdb's copy carries only in-frame clones and drops some. V and J calls and clone size are copied from that table; D and trimming were computed from the DNA. The sample lists 65,000 to 90,000 clones, about 78% occurring once. Sequencing was carried out using PBMCs. The source of this sequence is a woman in her 40s in good health and CMV-seropositive.

CDR3 in amino acids: CASSSTGGLRNTEAFF. The CDR3 nucleotides are TGCGCCAGCAGCTCGACAGGGGGATTGAGGAACACTGAAGCTTTCTTT. V gene TRBV5-1 combines with J gene TRBJ1-1; TRBD1 aligns across 9 bases. V gave up 3 bases and J gave up 1 base; unmatched junction bases: 7. From germline, CDR1 is SGHRS and CDR2 YFSETQ. The CDR3 consists of 16 residues.